This paragraph covers one TCR beta chain sequence. This CDR3 is built from 19 residues. Germline V CDR1 and CDR2: SEHNR, FQNEAQ (reference sequence). J lost 1 base, V lost 6 bases, and 18 bases had no gene match. The sample comes from a study of blood T cell repertoires in COVID-19. As for the study in general: The cDNA or gDNA used as material had been derived from T cells, B-cell-depleted T cells, or PBMCs.

TCRdb's table, derived via immunoSEQ multiplex PCR, lists solely in-frame clones and lacks some. The sample shows 200,000 to 300,000 clones, around 90% of them seen only once. Seattle cases were enrolled at active infection and followed longitudinally. The sequenced sample consisted of peripheral blood. The V gene is TRBV7-9, the J gene TRBJ2-1; 7 nucleotides line up with TRBD1. This TCR was sampled from a man younger than 45 with COVID-19, enrolled during active disease. DNA of the CDR3: TGTGCCAGCAGAACGCAGGGGGATGGAGCGGACCGGTCCTACAATGAGCAGTTCTTC. Its protein product is CASRTQGDGADRSYNEQFF. The full variable domain, rest sourced from reference TRBV7-9 and TRBJ2-1, is DTGVSQNPRHKITKRGQNVTFRCDPISEHNRLYWYRQTLGQGPEFLTYFQNEAQLEKSRLLSDRFSAERPKGSFSTLEIQRTEQGDSAMYLCASRTQGDGADRSYNEQFFGPGTRLTVL.